This T cell receptor beta chain was identified in a study of STAT5B mutations in CD4+ large granular lymphocyte leukemia. Study-wide context: The CDR3 'QG' motif was associated with a particular HLA allele among healthy donors.

Whole-study findings and limits: Without HLA matching, higher CD4+ than CD8+ T-LGLL clonality could reflect small sample size. Roughly a quarter of private leukemic clonotypes occurred rarely in other patients' non-leukemic repertoires. 8/27 top patient clones versus 2/35 control clones were TRBV06-family.

On this clone: The antigen remains unidentified.

TCRdb's copy holds only in-frame clones and misses some; the assay was immunoSEQ multiplex PCR. The sample lists about 40,000 clones, around 84% occurring once. Trimming stripped 2 bases from V and 3 bases from J, with 9 bases between. The CDR3 is made up of 13 amino acids. The V gene's germline CDR1 is SGHNT and CDR2 YYREEE (reference sequence). The sequence was collected from a human donor in good health. Source material: CD4+ T cells from blood buffy coats. V is TRBV5-4 and J is TRBJ2-7; no reliable D call. The CDR3 is CASSLRPNYEQYF. The CDR3 DNA sequence: TGTGCCAGCAGCTTAAGGCCAAACTACGAGCAGTACTTC.